The subject of this entry is one T cell receptor beta chain. Its antigen is undetermined. The data were obtained in a study of prognosis after radiotherapy for stage I lung cancer. General study points: Lower Shannon entropy values were found after stereotactic body radiation therapy in patients who developed distant metastases.

The length of the CDR3 is 16 residues. V lost 3 bases and J lost 5; bases outside the gene matches: 14. Germline V gene data show CDR1 as DFQATT and CDR2 as SNEGSKA (reference sequence). The TCR beta CDR3 region was amplified from genomic DNA, with two rounds of multiplex PCR being used for the amplification. Gene-specific primers for each TRBV and TRBJ gene drove first-round PCR. Each CDR3 protein is one row after TCRdb ran MiXCR on the multiplex PCR reads. The repertoire has 14,000 or so distinct CDR3 sequences, around 29% of them found once; the top ten carry around 30%. The chain employs TRBV20-1 and TRBJ2-7; 9 bases fit TRBD2. The specimen was PBMCs, collected before or after stereotactic body radiation therapy (not recorded which). The receptor was derived from a donor at least 50 years old with non-small cell lung cancer. Written as DNA, the CDR3 is TGCAGTGCTAGGACCGCTGTCGGCAGCGGGAGGCACGAGCAGTACTTC. This translates into CSARTAVGSGRHEQYF.